The subject of this entry is one TCR beta chain. Per the original methods: Amplification of reference gene primers was used by the study to estimate nucleated cell counts. Using immunoSEQ multiplex PCR, the repertoire was profiled, and TCRdb retains in-frame clones only, with some absent. That table is the source of V, J and clone size, and D and trimming were worked out from the DNA. The sample consists of about 160,000 clones, 90% of them appearing once. This specimen comes from a study of blood T cell repertoires in COVID-19. Study background: The study drew acute and convalescent COVID-19 samples from the United States, Italy and Spain. The analysed material was cDNA or gDNA that came from T cells, B-cell-depleted T cells, or PBMCs.

The CDR3 is 16 residues long. The V and J ends lost 0 bases and 1 base respectively, with 13 bases between them. Germline CDR1 reads SGDLS; CDR2 reads YYNGEE. The receptor comes from a man aged 55-75 years with active or convalescent COVID-19. The chain employs TRBV9 and TRBJ1-1; possibly TRBD1 for D (6 bases). Sequenced: peripheral blood. The CDR3, as DNA: TGTGCCAGCAGCGTAGCAGGGGATAATAGGAACACTGAAGCTTTCTTT. Amino acids: CASSVAGDNRNTEAFF.